One and the same sample provided the 23 T cell receptor beta chains below, sequenced in a study of lung T cells in sarcoidosis with Löfgren's syndrome. One entry per CDR3 protein results from TCRdb running MiXCR on the reads. The repertoire holds about 1,900 distinct CDR3 sequences, with around 27% as singletons. The sample was CD4+ T cells from bronchoalveolar lavage. Source of these receptors: a human donor with sarcoidosis (Löfgren's syndrome or another form), or a control subject (not recorded which).

This clonotype is classed as large. The chain is built from TRBV6-1 and TRBJ2-7; 9 nucleotides line up with TRBD1. This CDR3 is built from 14 residues. Germline CDR1 and CDR2: MNHNS and SASEGT. J lost 6 bases, V lost 5 bases, and 8 bases had no gene match. CDR3 sequence: CASSSGTGLGEQYF. CDR3 in DNA: TGTGCCAGCAGTTCCGGGACAGGGCTCGGCGAGCAGTACTTC.

To note about this clonotype: A much larger clone lies a single base off, so this may be a read error. The CDR3 bases are TGTGCCAGCTCACCCCTAAGACAGGGAGGTGGCAGTGAGCAGTTCTTC. Translation: CASSPLRQGGGSEQFF. The chain has TRBV18 and TRBJ2-1; D perhaps matches TRBD1 (7 bases). Germline V lookup: CDR1 KGHSH, CDR2 LQKENI. The CDR3 has 16 amino acids. V lost 3 bases and J 9 bases, leaving 21 bases between the germline ends.

To note about this clonotype: The junction differs from germline at one of its ends, possibly a read error. The J gene is TRBJ2-5, the V gene TRBV7-2; the match to TRBD2 covers 8 bases. The CDR3 has 17 amino acids. The germline gives CDR1 SGHTA, CDR2 FQGNSA. This chain's CDR3 is CTSSSGRGGALQETQYF. CDR3 DNA: TGCACCAGCAGCTCCGGGAGGGGGGGGGCTCTCCAAGAGACCCAGTACTTC.

Of note for this clonotype: Without the conserved terminal phenylalanine or tryptophan, this CDR3 likely stems from a read error. This chain uses TRBV20-1 with TRBJ1-5; TRBD1 agrees at 9 bases. The germline gives CDR1 DFQATT, CDR2 SNEGSKA (reference sequence). This CDR3 spans 15 amino acids. Trimming at V came to 6 bases and at J to 7 bases, leaving 13 bases not matched to a gene. The DNA for the CDR3 is TGCAGTGCCGTGTACAGGGGGCGAACGTGGCAGCCCCAGCATTCT. It specifies CSAVYRGRTWQPQHS.

On this clonotype itself: Its ends do not fully match the called genes, so a read error is possible. J is TRBJ1-5 and V is TRBV5-1; D call uncertain. Germline V gene sequence: CDR1 SGHRS, CDR2 YFSETQ. This CDR3 has 13 amino acids. The CDR3 protein is CASSSDDGQPQHF. The CDR3 DNA reads as TGTGCCAGCAGCTCTGACGACGGACAGCCCCAGCATTTT. Full variable domain (outside the CDR3, taken from reference TRBV5-1 and TRBJ1-5): KAGVTQTPRYLIKTRGQQVTLSCSPISGHRSVSWYQQTPGQGLQFLFEYFSETQRNKGNFPGRFSGRQFSNSRSEMNVSTLELGDSALYLCASSSDDGQPQHFGDGTRLSIL.

The gene calls are TRBV28 and TRBJ1-2; 7 bases are shared with TRBD1. Losses at the gene ends were 6 bases for V and 11 bases for J; bases not matched to a gene: 15. There are 14 residues in the CDR3. CDR1 and CDR2 from the germline V gene are MDHEN and SYDVKM. The CDR3 spells CASRGGQEVLGYTF. As DNA, the CDR3 is TGTGCCAGCAGGGGAGGACAGGAGGTTCTCGGATACACCTTC.

By share of the sample, this clonotype is large. The rearrangement links TRBV20-1 to TRBJ2-3; D gene uncertain. This CDR3 contains 14 residues. V was cut by 1 base and J by 0 bases, with 8 bases left in between. Per germline, CDR1 DFQATT and CDR2 SNEGSKA (reference sequence). The CDR3 nucleotides read TGCAGTGCTAGAGCCCCGCCCAGCACAGATACGCAGTATTTT. Encoded protein: CSARAPPSTDTQYF.

This clonotype is medium-sized within its sample. This chain uses TRBV5-8 with TRBJ1-1; a possible D gene is TRBD1 (5 bases). Germline loops: CDR1 SGHTS, CDR2 YDEGEE. The CDR3 contains 13 residues. V lost 4 bases and J lost 8, with 15 bases in between. This CDR3 is CASSRGLGREAFF. As DNA, the CDR3 is TGTGCCAGCAGCCGCGGTCTGGGGCGCGAAGCTTTCTTT.

About this clonotype itself: At one end, the junction sequence differs from germline, possibly due to a read error. The gene calls are TRBV20-1 and TRBJ1-1; D gene unclear. CDR3 length: 12 amino acids. Germline lookup yields CDR1 DFQATT and CDR2 SNEGSKA (reference sequence). The CDR3 region is CSAGAPGHETFF. As DNA, the CDR3 is TGCAGTGCTGGAGCCCCTGGCCATGAAACTTTCTTT.

This clonotype is classed as medium-sized (0.01 to 0.1%). The chain uses TRBV27 and TRBJ1-1, with 8 bases matching TRBD1. The germline CDR1 and CDR2 sequences are MNHEY and SMNVEV (reference sequence). V trimming: 2 bases; J trimming: 3 bases; junction bases outside the gene matches: 5. The CDR3 has 15 amino acids. CDR3 region: CASSLGTGGDTEAFF. CDR3 sequence (DNA): TGTGCCAGCAGTTTAGGGACAGGTGGGGACACTGAAGCTTTCTTT.

This clonotype was detected a few times. This sequence may be a read error, since a much larger clone differs from it by one base. The CDR3 sequence: CSARGFGGETQHF. Here the CDR3 DNA reads TGCAGTGCTAGAGGATTCGGCGGCGAGACCCAGCACTTC. The chain carries TRBV20-1 and TRBJ2-5; D call uncertain. The germline V gene encodes CDR1 DFQATT and CDR2 SNEGSKA (reference sequence). The CDR3 is 13 amino acids.

On this clonotype: One end of the junction does not line up with germline, which may come from a read error. V usage is TRBV2 and J usage is TRBJ2-3; D is possibly TRBD1 (6 bases). The CDR3 contains 12 residues. Germline V gene lookup returns CDR1 SNHLY and CDR2 FYNNEI. The CDR3 sequence is CASRAITKGQCF. The CDR3 region has the DNA TGTGCCAGCAGGGCCATAACAAAAGGACAGTGTTTT.

By sample share, this clonotype is large. The chain employs TRBV7-2 and TRBJ2-7; 8 bases are a match to TRBD1. CDR1 is SGHTA and CDR2 is FQGNSA in the germline V gene. The CDR3 runs 14 residues. V lost 5 bases, J lost 6 bases, and 9 bases stayed unmatched. The CDR3 bases are TGTGCCAGCAGCGCAAACAGGGGGACCGGCGAGCAGTACTTC. As protein: CASSANRGTGEQYF. The whole variable domain, remainder taken from reference TRBV7-2 and TRBJ2-7, is GAGVSQSPSNKVTEKGKDVELRCDPISGHTALYWYRQSLGQGLEFLIYFQGNSAPDKSGLPSDRFSAERTGGSVSTLTIQRTQQEDSAVYLCASSANRGTGEQYFGPGTRLTVT.

This clonotype came up many times. The chain employs TRBV3-1 and TRBJ2-1; TRBD2 agrees at 12 bases. Germline trimming cut 2 bases from V and 7 bases from J; bases unmatched to any gene: 9. CDR1 and CDR2 (germline): LGHDT, YNNKEL (reference sequence). CDR3 length: 17 amino acids. In DNA, the CDR3 is TGTGCCAGCAGCCAATCCAGACTAGCGGGAGCTTTGAATGAGCAGTTCTTC. Its protein is CASSQSRLAGALNEQFF.

This clonotype was seen ten or more times. A much larger clone sits a single nucleotide away, making a read error possible. The chain couples TRBV10-3 to TRBJ2-3; D possibly uses TRBD1 or TRBD2 (6 bases each). From germline, CDR1 is ENHRY and CDR2 SYGVKD. This CDR3 region has 13 residues. The V gene lost 10 bases and the J gene lost 4 bases, with 15 bases spanning the gap. The DNA of the CDR3 is TGTGCCACCAAGGGGGGCCCGGCAGATACGCAGTATTTT. This translates into CATKGGPADTQYF.

By sample fraction, this clonotype is medium-sized (0.01 to 0.1%). The chain carries TRBV14 and TRBJ2-1, with a possible D match to TRBD2 (6 bases). The CDR3 is 11 residues long. Per germline, CDR1 SGHDN and CDR2 FVKESK. V lost 3 bases and J 13 bases, leaving 10 bases between the germline ends. CDR3 sequence reads: CASSQGGRQFF. CDR3 bases: TGTGCCAGCAGCCAGGGGGGACGTCAGTTCTTC.

By proportion, this clonotype is medium-sized (0.01 to 0.1%). The chain combines TRBV2 with TRBJ2-5; 8 bases align to TRBD1. The CDR3 contains 14 residues. Germline CDR1 and CDR2: SNHLY and FYNNEI. V shed 5 bases and J 4 bases; nucleotides not matched to a gene: 6. As DNA, the CDR3 is TGTGCCAGCAGTTTGCAGGGGGCTCGAGAGACCCAGTACTTC. It encodes CASSLQGARETQYF.

Relative to its sample, this clonotype is medium-sized. The V gene is TRBV2, the J gene TRBJ2-2; 11 bases are a match to TRBD1. Trimming removed 6 bases from V and 7 bases from J; junction bases left unmatched: 4. In germline, CDR1 is SNHLY, CDR2 FYNNEI. The CDR3 spans 14 residues. The CDR3 is CASSGQGAGGELFF. The DNA of the CDR3 is TGTGCCAGCAGCGGACAGGGGGCAGGCGGGGAGCTGTTTTTT.

This clonotype has at least ten counts. The V call is TRBV11-2, the J call TRBJ2-1; D is possibly TRBD1 or TRBD2 (5 bases each). In germline, CDR1 is SGHAT, CDR2 FQNNGV. V shed 1 base and J shed 8 bases, with 24 bases lying between them. This CDR3 has 18 residues. The CDR3 here is CASSLVWGSGTAGDEQFF. The CDR3 DNA follows: TGTGCCAGCAGCTTAGTATGGGGTTCCGGGACCGCTGGGGATGAGCAGTTCTTC.

Relative to its sample, this clonotype is large (0.1 to 1%). The chain has TRBV4-1 and TRBJ1-1; D gene uncertain. CDR3 size: 14 residues. Germline CDR1 and CDR2: MGHRA and YSYEKL. V was shortened by 5 bases and J by 6 bases, with 16 bases between the two germline ends. CDR3 DNA: TGCGCCAGCAGCGTACGGGATCCGGGCGCTGAAGCTTTCTTT. This translates into CASSVRDPGAEAFF.

About this clonotype itself: This could be a read error, since a much larger clone is one nucleotide away. The genes are TRBV5-1 and TRBJ2-1; D is undetermined. Deletions cut 3 bases from V and 7 bases from J, with 8 bases between. Germline CDR1 reads SGHRS; CDR2 reads YFSETQ. The CDR3 is made up of 12 amino acids. CDR3 in DNA: TGCGCCAGCAGCTCCCCCGATAATGAGCAGTTCTTC. It translates to CASSSPDNEQFF.

In this sample, this clonotype is large. V gene TRBV12-5 combines with J gene TRBJ2-5; D gene uncertain. CDR1 LGHNT and CDR2 FRNRAP come from the germline V gene. Trimming removed 3 bases from V and 9 bases from J, with 11 bases in between. The CDR3 sequence is 12 residues long. The CDR3 DNA follows: TGTGCTAGTGGTTTAGATGTGAGCGCCCAGTACTTC. Its translation is CASGLDVSAQYF.

Relative to its sample, this clonotype is medium-sized. The chain has TRBV7-2 and TRBJ2-5, with TRBD2 identical over 8 bases. This CDR3 contains 17 residues. Trimming took 4 bases from V and 1 from J; bases not matched to a gene: 11. CDR1 is SGHTA, CDR2 FQGNSA, per germline. CDR3 residues: CASSSGRGGALQETQYF. CDR3 bases: TGTGCCAGCAGCTCCGGGAGGGGGGGGGCTCTCCAAGAGACCCAGTACTTC.